This T cell receptor beta chain comes out of a study of blood T cell repertoires in COVID-19. The CDR3 is 17 amino acids. The germline V gene has CDR1 MDHEN and CDR2 SYDVKM. The V segment lost 4 bases and the J segment 0 bases; nucleotides outside the gene matches: 9. As processed by the authors: How many nucleated cells were present was estimated from reference gene primer amplification. TCRdb keeps only in-frame clones here, not all; method: immunoSEQ multiplex PCR. The V and J calls and clone size come from that table; D and trimming were worked out from the DNA. Of about 270,000 clones listed, under 90% are singletons.

The source of this sequence is a woman between 55 and 75 years old with active or convalescent COVID-19. V gene TRBV28 combines with J gene TRBJ1-1, with TRBD1 matching 9 bases. The specimen was peripheral blood. For the CDR3, the DNA is TGTGCCAGCAGTTACTCGACAGGGGGGAACATGAACACTGAAGCTTTCTTT. This codes for CASSYSTGGNMNTEAFF.